The source of this T cell receptor beta chain is a study of early T cells in non-severe SARS-CoV-2 infection. The study's findings and limits: The matching step, a VDJdb search, favored anti-spike CD8 responses and missed private and CD4 specificities.

V shed 7 bases, J shed 5 bases, and the junction held 14 bases outside the gene matches. The CDR3 is made up of 16 amino acids. The germline CDR1 and CDR2 sequences are MNHNY and SVGAGI (reference sequence). This clonotype was counted a few times. As yet, its antigen is unknown. TCRdb itself ran the 5' RACE reads through MiXCR, one entry per CDR3 protein. The table has 84,000 or so distinct CDR3 sequences, about 14% seen once; the top ten hold 9.5% to 12%. This sequence joins TRBV6-6 and TRBJ2-7; 10 positions agree with TRBD1. Sequencing was done on a sample of whole blood. The source of this sequence is an adult who was a healthcare worker with PCR-confirmed SARS-CoV-2 infection or an uninfected control (not recorded which). As DNA, the CDR3 is TGTGCCAGCAAACCTTCGACAGGGGGCGATCTCCACGAGCAGTACTTC. It is translated as CASKPSTGGDLHEQYF.